Following are 25 T cell receptor beta chains from one sample sequenced in a study of T cells in Graves' hyperthyroidism and ophthalmopathy (dated by TCRdb to about 2019). Libraries were prepared through multiplex PCR. Sequencing was performed on an Illumina HiSeq 2000. Amplification of TCR beta CDR3 regions was carried out from RNA transcripts. The TCR CDR3 was subjected to a first round of RT-PCR using the HTBI primer set and the Qiagen OneStep RT-PCR kit. The public sequencing data were trimmed at Q25 with fastp and processed into clonotypes with MiXCR by TCRdb, which kept only in-frame beta chains. Every CDR3 protein is listed once, alongside the most common genes and DNA of its rows. This sample lists some 92,000 distinct CDR3 sequences; approximately 42% were detected once. The ten biggest clones cover 10% of the sample. The sequencing input was peripheral blood or thyroid tissue (not recorded which). Receptors were obtained from a woman in her thirties with Graves' hyperthyroidism.

The chain joins TRBV5-1 to TRBJ1-4, with unresolved D. V lost 0 bases to trimming and J lost 8 bases, with 8 bases between them. The CDR3 is 13 amino acids. CDR1 and CDR2 (germline): SGHRS, YFSETQ. This CDR3 reads CASSLGAEEKLFF. The CDR3 DNA follows: TGCGCCAGCAGCTTGGGGGCAGAAGAAAAACTGTTTTTT.

This clonotype was detected many times. The chain couples TRBV27 to TRBJ2-7; 7 bases map to TRBD1. Per the germline V gene, CDR1 is MNHEY and CDR2 is SMNVEV (reference sequence). With V trimmed by 6 bases and J by 2 bases, 7 bases remained unmatched. CDR3 length equals 14 residues. This chain's CDR3 is CASSDRETTYEQYF. The CDR3 region has the DNA TGTGCCAGCAGCGACAGGGAAACGACCTACGAGCAGTACTTC.

This clonotype showed up many times. The gene calls are TRBV6-5 and TRBJ2-7; tentative D call: TRBD2 (6 bases). V was cut by 5 bases and J by 3 bases, with 17 bases left in between. Germline CDR1 is MNHEY and CDR2 is SVGAGI. The CDR3 totals 15 residues. The DNA of the CDR3 is TGTGCCAGCAGTGATATGCAGCGGGCGTACTACGAGCAGTACTTC. Its translation: CASSDMQRAYYEQYF.

The rearrangement links TRBV9 to TRBJ1-3; maybe TRBD1 (5 bases). V was trimmed by 0 bases and J by 1 base, leaving 8 bases between them. CDR1 and CDR2 from the germline V gene are SGDLS and YYNGEE. The CDR3 extends over 15 amino acids. In DNA, the CDR3 is TGTGCCAGCAGCGTAGTCGGGGGATCTGGAAACACCATATATTTT. It specifies CASSVVGGSGNTIYF.

This clonotype showed up many times. The rearrangement joins TRBV7-2 to TRBJ2-1; D is unclear. Trimming left V 1 base short and J 10 bases short, with 11 bases between. The CDR3 is made up of 13 amino acids. Germline assignment: CDR1 SGHTA and CDR2 FQGNSA. The DNA of the CDR3 is TGTGCCAGCAGCTTAGATATTAGTCGAGAGCAGTTCTTC. Its protein is CASSLDISREQFF. Based on the CDR3 plus reference TRBV7-2 and TRBJ2-1, the full variable domain is GAGVSQSPSNKVTEKGKDVELRCDPISGHTALYWYRQSLGQGLEFLIYFQGNSAPDKSGLPSDRFSAERTGGSVSTLTIQRTQQEDSAVYLCASSLDISREQFFGPGTRLTVL.

The J gene is TRBJ2-5, the V gene TRBV20-1; D possibly corresponds to TRBD1 (6 bases). CDR1 and CDR2 from the germline V gene are DFQATT and SNEGSKA (reference sequence). V lost 0 bases, J lost 0 bases, and 8 bases lay in between. The CDR3 spans 14 residues. The DNA of the CDR3 is TGCAGTGCTAGAGATCAGGGGTACCAAGAGACCCAGTACTTC. It encodes CSARDQGYQETQYF.

Remarks on this clonotype: Being one base from a much bigger clone, this may be a read error. The CDR3 ends on some other residue instead of the conserved phenylalanine or tryptophan, so this is likely a read error. The DNA is left out, because the CDR3 cannot be placed on it with certainty; the CDR3 is given as TCRdb lists it. This sequence joins TRBV5-8 and TRBJ2-2. Looked up from germline, CDR1 is SGHTS and CDR2 is YDEGEE. The CDR3 sequence runs 8 residues, both termini included. CDR3: CASSFTFL.

The rearrangement links TRBV2 to TRBJ1-1, with a weak D call TRBD1 (5 bases). Trimming took 9 bases from V and 1 from J, leaving 6 bases between them. The CDR3 is 11 amino acids. Germline CDR1 SNHLY, CDR2 FYNNEI. CDR3 in DNA: TGTGCCAGTGGACAGAACACTGAAGCTTTCTTT. Translation: CASGQNTEAFF.

This clonotype appeared many times. This chain connects TRBV20-1 to TRBJ1-2; 7 nucleotides agree with TRBD1. This CDR3 has 14 amino acids. Germline lookup yields CDR1 DFQATT and CDR2 SNEGSKA (reference sequence). Trimming took 6 bases from V and 4 from J; bases not matched to a gene: 11. This CDR3 is CSARPQGPGYGYTF. The CDR3, as DNA: TGCAGTGCGAGACCACAGGGGCCTGGCTATGGCTACACCTTC.

This clonotype has a handful of counts. The chain employs TRBV2 and TRBJ2-3; D is perhaps TRBD1 (6 bases). Between the trimmed V and J ends, which lost 7 bases and 2 bases, there was a span of 16 bases. The CDR3 spans 15 residues. Germline-derived CDR1 and CDR2 are SNHLY and FYNNEI. DNA of the CDR3: TGTGCCAGCAATTGGGTGGGGGCCCCCACAGATACGCAGTATTTT. Translated: CASNWVGAPTDTQYF. The variable domain in full, with the rest retrieved from reference TRBV2 and TRBJ2-3, is EPEVTQTPSHQVTQMGQEVILRCVPISNHLYFYWYRQILGQKVEFLVSFYNNEISEKSEIFDDQFSVERPDGSNFTLKIRSTKLEDSAMYFCASNWVGAPTDTQYFGPGTRLTVL.

In nucleotides, the CDR3 is TGTGCCAGCAGCGGAAACTCCTACGAGCAGTACTTC. It yields the protein CASSGNSYEQYF. The rearrangement uses TRBV7-3 and TRBJ2-7; D is uncertain. Germline lookup yields CDR1 SGHTA and CDR2 FQGTGA. V lost 5 bases, J lost 0 bases, and 5 bases lay in between. The CDR3 is made up of 12 amino acids.

CDR3 sequence reads: CASSATGGPSNTEAFF. In DNA form, the CDR3 reads TGTGCCAGCAGTGCCACAGGGGGACCCTCGAACACTGAAGCTTTCTTT. The chain is built from TRBV25-1 and TRBJ1-1; 8 nucleotides agree with TRBD1. Germline V gene sequence: CDR1 MGHDK, CDR2 SYGVNS. The CDR3 length is 16 residues. V dropped 4 bases and J dropped 1; count of bases not matched to a gene: 8.

This clonotype is deemed medium-sized. This sequence joins TRBV19 and TRBJ2-7; D is uncertain. CDR1 LNHDA and CDR2 SQIVND come from the germline V gene (reference sequence). The CDR3 runs to 13 residues. V lost 1 base, J lost 3 bases, and 7 bases lay in between. The CDR3 here is CASSIGLNYEQYF. In DNA form, the CDR3 reads TGTGCCAGTAGTATAGGACTGAACTACGAGCAGTACTTC.

In its sample, this clonotype was seen many times. The V and J genes are TRBV7-9 and TRBJ1-1; D is possibly TRBD1 (5 bases). Per germline, CDR1 SEHNR and CDR2 FQNEAQ (reference sequence). The V end was cut by 5 bases, the J end by 4 bases, with 17 bases between. CDR3 length: 15 amino acids. CDR3 sequence: CASSPIAGVGTEAFF. The DNA of the CDR3 is TGTGCCAGCAGCCCAATTGCGGGGGTGGGCACTGAAGCTTTCTTT.

The rearrangement uses TRBV7-2 and TRBJ2-7; possibly TRBD1 for D (7 bases). V lost 5 bases and J 7 bases, leaving 21 bases between the germline ends. The CDR3 is 15 residues long. Germline V CDR1 and CDR2: SGHTA, FQGNSA. In nucleotides, the CDR3 is TGTGCCAGCAGCCCCTGGGGGGCGACAGGGCTTGAGCAGTACTTC. Translated: CASSPWGATGLEQYF.

This clonotype came up once. A much larger clone lies a single base off, so this may be a read error. The chain combines TRBV30 with TRBJ2-5; the match to TRBD1 covers 10 bases. Germline loops: CDR1 GTSNPN, CDR2 SVGIG (reference sequence). J gave up 1 base and V 1 base, and 3 bases lay outside the gene matches. This CDR3 is 15 amino acids long. In DNA, the CDR3 is TGTGCCTGGAGTGGGAGACAGGGGGCCCAAGAGACCCAGTACTTC. The encoded protein is CAWSGRQGAQETQYF.

As for this clonotype: At one of its ends the junction is not consistent with the germline gene, which may arise from a read error. V and J are TRBV20-1 and TRBJ1-4; 10 bases line up with TRBD1. CDR1 and CDR2 (germline): DFQATT, SNEGSKA (reference sequence). This CDR3 has 11 amino acids. The CDR3 DNA follows: TGCAGTGCTTCGGACAGGGGGGCGGCGGTTTTT. This translates into CSASDRGAAVF.

The sample holds many counts of this clonotype. This chain connects TRBV7-2 to TRBJ2-2, with TRBD1 identical over 10 bases. The germline V gene encodes CDR1 SGHTA and CDR2 FQGNSA. This CDR3 spans 15 amino acids. J lost 7 bases, V lost 5 bases, and 7 bases had no gene match. CDR3 in amino acids: CASSRQGAPVGELFF. The CDR3 DNA reads as TGTGCCAGCAGCCGACAGGGGGCGCCGGTCGGGGAGCTGTTTTTT.

The chain is built from TRBV7-9 and TRBJ2-1; 10 bases are a match to TRBD2. CDR1 and CDR2 (germline): SEHNR, FQNEAQ (reference sequence). The CDR3 has 17 residues. Germline trimming cut 7 bases from V and 5 bases from J; bases unmatched to any gene: 14. This chain's CDR3 is CASKVNEAGGPNNEQFF. The CDR3, as DNA: TGTGCCAGCAAAGTGAACGAAGCGGGAGGGCCCAACAATGAGCAGTTCTTC. Combining the CDR3 with reference TRBV7-9 and TRBJ2-1 gives the whole variable domain DTGVSQNPRHKITKRGQNVTFRCDPISEHNRLYWYRQTLGQGPEFLTYFQNEAQLEKSRLLSDRFSAERPKGSFSTLEIQRTEQGDSAMYLCASKVNEAGGPNNEQFFGPGTRLTVL.

Notes on this clonotype: A read error may produce the germline difference seen at one junction end. CDR3 DNA sequence: TGTGCCACAGGGCCCTTAAAACCGTACACTGAAGCCTTCTTT. It specifies CATGPLKPYTEAFF. The rearrangement uses TRBV10-3 and TRBJ1-1; possibly TRBD1 for D (5 bases). CDR1 is ENHRY, CDR2 SYGVKD, per germline. The CDR3 sequence is 14 residues long.

This clonotype was recorded at least ten times. The chain has TRBV10-3 and TRBJ1-2, with D hard to call. Trimming cost V 2 bases and J 8 bases, with 12 bases left between them. CDR3 size: 13 residues. CDR1 is ENHRY, CDR2 SYGVKD, per germline. CDR3 coding DNA: TGTGCCATCAGTGAGAACCCGCGGCGCGGCTACACCTTC. Protein: CAISENPRRGYTF.

This clonotype was detected ten times or more. This rearrangement joins TRBV10-2 to TRBJ1-4, with D unresolved. CDR3 size: 11 residues. The V and J ends lost 6 bases and 6 bases respectively, with 5 bases between them. The germline CDR1 and CDR2 sequences are WSHSY and SAAADI. DNA for the CDR3: TGCGCCAGCAGCCAGGATGAAAAACTGTTTTTT. Translating it yields CASSQDEKLFF.

The V gene is TRBV20-1, the J gene TRBJ1-6, with 9 bases aligning to TRBD1. The CDR3 length is 15 residues. CDR1 is DFQATT and CDR2 is SNEGSKA in the germline V gene (reference sequence). With 1 base clipped from V and 7 bases from J, the junction kept 5 bases outside the gene matches. In DNA, the CDR3 is TGCAGTGCTAGAGTCCCGGGACAGGGCAATTCACCCCTCCACTTT. Protein: CSARVPGQGNSPLHF.

In its sample, this clonotype ranks as medium-sized. The genes are TRBV14 and TRBJ2-7, with TRBD2 matching 11 bases. In germline, CDR1 is SGHDN, CDR2 FVKESK. The CDR3 is 15 amino acids. V shed 1 base and J 6 bases; nucleotides not matched to a gene: 5. This CDR3 reads CASSQGGLAVGEQYF. The CDR3 region has the DNA TGTGCCAGCAGCCAAGGGGGACTAGCGGTTGGCGAGCAGTACTTC.

Comments on this clonotype: This may stem from a read error, because a much larger clone lies one nucleotide away. The CDR3 end shows no conserved phenylalanine or tryptophan, and so a read error is likely. V usage is TRBV7-9 and J usage is TRBJ1-1, with D possibly TRBD1 on 6 matching bases. Looked up from germline, CDR1 is SEHNR and CDR2 is FQNEAQ (reference sequence). The CDR3 extends over 22 amino acids. Between the trimmed V and J ends, which lost 5 bases and 3 bases, there was a span of 37 bases. CDR3 region: CASSGRGAQVAAGGPPDTEAFL. CDR3 DNA sequence: TGTGCCAGCAGCGGTCGGGGGGCACAGGTGGCCGCGGGGGGACCGCCTGACACTGAAGCTTTCCTT.